These 20 T cell receptor beta chains were all obtained from the same sample, sequenced in a study of T cells in Graves' hyperthyroidism and ophthalmopathy. The investigators amplified TCR beta CDR3 regions from RNA transcripts. During a first-round RT-PCR of the TCR CDR3, the HTBI primer set was used. In TCRdb, the multiplex PCR reads were re-called with MiXCR into one record per CDR3 protein. The sample shows roughly 640,000 distinct CDR3 sequences, 15% to 20% of them seen only once. The specimen was blood. The receptors shown here come from a woman aged 40 to 50 with Graves' ophthalmopathy.

This clonotype was recorded at least ten times. The chain couples TRBV30 to TRBJ1-6, with D possibly being TRBD1 (6 bases). V shed 1 base and J shed 7 bases, with 20 bases lying between them. Looked up from germline, CDR1 is GTSNPN and CDR2 is SVGIG (reference sequence). The CDR3 runs to 17 residues. This chain's CDR3 is CAWSALRTGQGNSPLHF. The CDR3 nucleotides are TGTGCCTGGAGTGCCCTACGGACCGGTCAGGGGAATTCACCCCTCCACTTT.

This clonotype has a count of ten or more. This chain links TRBV30 with TRBJ2-3; TRBD1 aligns across 7 bases. Per the germline V gene, CDR1 is GTSNPN and CDR2 is SVGIG (reference sequence). J lost 5 bases, V lost 2 bases, and 4 bases had no gene match. This CDR3 comprises 13 residues. The CDR3 loop reads CAWSPDREDTQYF. CDR3 coding DNA: TGTGCCTGGAGTCCCGACAGGGAAGATACGCAGTATTTT.

This clonotype was detected ten times or more. The CDR3 loop reads CSARDRARPKNTEAFF. CDR3 DNA sequence: TGCAGTGCTAGAGATAGGGCCCGGCCTAAGAACACTGAAGCTTTCTTT. The chain combines TRBV20-1 with TRBJ1-1; D is unresolved. V gave up 0 bases and J gave up 1 base, with 15 bases separating them. Germline loops: CDR1 DFQATT, CDR2 SNEGSKA (reference sequence). This CDR3 is 16 amino acids long.

Note on this clonotype: This may come from a read error, since a much larger clone is one base off. The rearrangement joins TRBV2 to TRBJ2-1, with TRBD2 identical over 8 bases. The CDR3 runs 15 residues. Germline CDR1 is SNHLY and CDR2 is FYNNEI. CDR3 sequence reads: CAGSAGGASGNEQFF. In nucleotides, the CDR3 is TGTGCCGGCAGTGCCGGGGGGGCTAGTGGCAATGAGCAGTTCTTC.

A remark on this clonotype: A much larger clone sits a single nucleotide away, making a read error possible. This chain links TRBV28 with TRBJ2-1; D may be TRBD2 (6 bases). Trimming took off 7 bases at V and 8 bases at J, with 21 bases between the two ends. Germline-derived CDR1 and CDR2 are MDHEN and SYDVKM. This CDR3 has 15 amino acids. This chain's CDR3 is CASKEGPLACDEQFF. The CDR3 nucleotides read TGTGCCAGCAAGGAGGGACCACTAGCCTGTGATGAGCAGTTCTTC.

In this sample, this clonotype turned up a few times. The genes are TRBV7-9 and TRBJ2-7, with 7 bases fitting TRBD2. Germline assignment: CDR1 SEHNR and CDR2 FQNEAQ (reference sequence). CDR3 length: 13 residues. V was pared by 8 bases and J by 2 bases, with 6 bases of the junction left unmatched. DNA of the CDR3: TGTGCCAGCTCCGGGACTATCACCTACGAGCAGTACTTC. The encoded protein is CASSGTITYEQYF.

This clonotype showed up many times. V usage is TRBV6-1 and J usage is TRBJ1-1, with TRBD1 matching 11 bases. Per germline, CDR1 MNHNS and CDR2 SASEGT. V was pared by 7 bases and J by 9 bases, with 4 bases of the junction left unmatched. The CDR3 has 12 amino acids. The CDR3 loop reads CASKGQGAKAFF. Here the CDR3 DNA reads TGTGCCAGCAAAGGACAGGGGGCGAAAGCTTTCTTT.

This clonotype was detected many times. V gene TRBV5-1 combines with J gene TRBJ1-1; D is perhaps TRBD1 (6 bases). Germline loops: CDR1 SGHRS, CDR2 YFSETQ. V was shortened by 7 bases and J by 3 bases, with 19 bases between the two germline ends. CDR3 length: 15 amino acids. CDR3 sequence (DNA): TGCGCCAGCCACTTAGGTCACAGGGACCACACTGAAGCTTTCTTT. This encodes CASHLGHRDHTEAFF. Together with reference TRBV5-1 and TRBJ1-1, the CDR3 gives the full variable domain: KAGVTQTPRYLIKTRGQQVTLSCSPISGHRSVSWYQQTPGQGLQFLFEYFSETQRNKGNFPGRFSGRQFSNSRSEMNVSTLELGDSALYLCASHLGHRDHTEAFFGQGTRLTVV.

This clonotype was counted ten times or more. The V gene is TRBV18, the J gene TRBJ1-5, with TRBD1 matching 7 bases. The V gene's germline CDR1 is KGHSH and CDR2 LQKENI. Germline trimming cut 8 bases from V and 5 bases from J; bases unmatched to any gene: 6. The CDR3 has 13 residues. The CDR3 spells CASSRDSYQPQHF. CDR3 nucleotides: TGTGCCAGCAGTCGGGACAGCTATCAGCCCCAGCATTTT.

This clonotype was seen many times. The J gene is TRBJ1-1, the V gene TRBV11-2; D gene ambiguous. This CDR3 has 14 residues. The germline V gene encodes CDR1 SGHAT and CDR2 FQNNGV. V lost 3 bases and J 1 base, leaving 9 bases between the germline ends. The CDR3 sequence: CASSFSSGNTEAFF. The DNA of the CDR3 is TGTGCCAGCAGCTTTTCCAGTGGGAACACTGAAGCTTTCTTT.

This clonotype was observed at least ten times. The CDR3 DNA sequence: TGTGCCGCCTCGGGACAGGGGGCTTCCTACGAGCAGTACTTC. Translated, it gives CAASGQGASYEQYF. The chain uses TRBV6-1 and TRBJ2-7; 12 positions match TRBD1. Trimming cost V 11 bases and J 1 base; bases outside gene matches: 6. The CDR3 extends over 14 amino acids. Germline V gene data show CDR1 as MNHNS and CDR2 as SASEGT.

This clonotype was seen many times. The chain recombines TRBV20-1 with TRBJ1-4; a weak D match, TRBD1 (5 bases). V lost 5 bases to trimming and J lost 4 bases, with 14 bases between them. The CDR3 totals 14 residues. The germline gives CDR1 DFQATT, CDR2 SNEGSKA (reference sequence). CDR3 coding DNA: TGCAGTGCTTACAGGCAGGGCTATAATGAAAAACTGTTTTTT. Protein: CSAYRQGYNEKLFF.

This clonotype was recorded a few times. The chain couples TRBV12-3 or TRBV12-4 to TRBJ1-5, with D hard to call. The length of the CDR3 is 13 residues. Trimming stripped 8 bases from V and 5 bases from J, with 13 bases between. The CDR3 bases are TGTGCCAGCTCCCGTCTCCGGGATCAGCCCCAGCATTTT. This encodes CASSRLRDQPQHF.

This clonotype appeared many times. The chain has TRBV28 and TRBJ2-2; no clear D gene. Germline V gene sequence: CDR1 MDHEN, CDR2 SYDVKM. The V end was cut by 6 bases, the J end by 0 bases, with 11 bases between. The CDR3 covers 15 residues. CDR3 DNA sequence: TGTGCCAGCAGCCGACCCCCCTCGAACACCGGGGAGCTGTTTTTT. This encodes CASSRPPSNTGELFF. The complete variable domain, with remaining parts taken from reference TRBV28 and TRBJ2-2, reads DVKVTQSSRYLVKRTGEKVFLECVQDMDHENMFWYRQDPGLGLRLIYFSYDVKMKEKGDIPEGYSVSREKKERFSLILESASTNQTSMYLCASSRPPSNTGELFFGEGSRLTVL.

This clonotype was observed many times. The CDR3 region is CASSLIPGRAPDTQYF. Written as DNA, the CDR3 is TGTGCCAGCAGCCTTATTCCCGGGAGGGCCCCAGATACGCAGTATTTT. This chain joins TRBV12-3 or TRBV12-4 and TRBJ2-3, with TRBD2 matching 8 bases. Trimming took 6 bases from V and 4 from J; bases not matched to a gene: 12. The CDR3 has 16 residues.

This clonotype was counted between two and nine times. J is TRBJ1-1 and V is TRBV28, with D tentatively TRBD1 (6 bases). V dropped 4 bases and J dropped 10 bases, with 19 bases sitting between them. Germline CDR1 reads MDHEN; CDR2 reads SYDVKM. This CDR3 comprises 14 residues. CDR3 nucleotides: TGTGCCAGCAGTTCCTACTACAGGGCCCATGGAGCTTTCTTT. This translates into CASSSYYRAHGAFF.

This clonotype came up many times. The chain has TRBV5-6 and TRBJ1-1, with no clear D. V shed 3 bases and J shed 3 bases, with 15 bases lying between them. CDR3 length equals 15 residues. Germline assignment: CDR1 SGHDT and CDR2 YYEEEE. CDR3 nucleotides: TGTGCCAGCAGCTCCTTTCCTAAGGCGGACACTGAAGCTTTCTTT. Translated: CASSSFPKADTEAFF.

This chain joins TRBV11-2 and TRBJ2-1, with 8 bases lining up with TRBD2. This CDR3 is built from 18 residues. V dropped 0 bases and J dropped 3; count of bases not matched to a gene: 10. Germline values: CDR1 SGHAT, CDR2 FQNNGV. The CDR3, as DNA: TGTGCCAGCAGCTTAGACGCCCAAGGCGGGAGGAACTACAATGAGCAGTTCTTC. Its protein product is CASSLDAQGGRNYNEQFF.

This clonotype was detected a few times. The V call is TRBV28, the J call TRBJ2-7; D is uncertain. Germline V lookup: CDR1 MDHEN, CDR2 SYDVKM. This CDR3 region has 11 residues. The V gene lost 9 bases and the J gene lost 3 bases, with 9 bases spanning the gap. CDR3 sequence reads: CASTKGYEQYF. For the CDR3, the DNA is TGTGCCAGTACAAAGGGCTACGAGCAGTACTTC.

The genes are TRBV10-3 and TRBJ2-7, with D perhaps matching TRBD2 (6 bases). Trimming removed 2 bases from V and 7 bases from J, with 18 bases in between. This CDR3 is 15 amino acids long. Per germline, CDR1 ENHRY and CDR2 SYGVKD. CDR3 in DNA: TGTGCCATCAGTGAGGGCATAGCGGAGATGGGAGAGCAGTACTTC. Translating gives CAISEGIAEMGEQYF.